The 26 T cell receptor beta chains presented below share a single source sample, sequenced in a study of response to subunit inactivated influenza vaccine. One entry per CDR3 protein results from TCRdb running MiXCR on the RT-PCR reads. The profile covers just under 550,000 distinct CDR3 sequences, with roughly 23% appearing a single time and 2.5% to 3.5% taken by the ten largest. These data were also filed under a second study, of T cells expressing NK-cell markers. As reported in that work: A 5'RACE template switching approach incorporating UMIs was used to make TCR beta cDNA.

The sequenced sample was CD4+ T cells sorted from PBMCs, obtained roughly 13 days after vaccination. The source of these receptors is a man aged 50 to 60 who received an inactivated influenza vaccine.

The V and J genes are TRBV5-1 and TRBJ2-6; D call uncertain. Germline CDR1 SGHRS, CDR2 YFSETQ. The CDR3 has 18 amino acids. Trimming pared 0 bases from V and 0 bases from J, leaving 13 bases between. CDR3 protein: CASSLGPPMTSGANVLTF. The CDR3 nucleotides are TGCGCCAGCAGCTTGGGGCCCCCAATGACCTCTGGGGCCAACGTCCTGACTTTC.

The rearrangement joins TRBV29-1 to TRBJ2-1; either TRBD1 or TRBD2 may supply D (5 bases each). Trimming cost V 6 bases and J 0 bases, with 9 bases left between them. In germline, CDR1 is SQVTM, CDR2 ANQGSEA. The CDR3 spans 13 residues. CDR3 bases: TGCAGCGTCGGGACCCGCTCCTACAATGAGCAGTTCTTC. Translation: CSVGTRSYNEQFF.

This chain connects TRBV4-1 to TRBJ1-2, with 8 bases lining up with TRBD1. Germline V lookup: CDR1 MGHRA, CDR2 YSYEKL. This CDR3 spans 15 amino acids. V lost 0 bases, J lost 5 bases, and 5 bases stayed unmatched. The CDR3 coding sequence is TGCGCCAGCAGCCAAGAGACAGGGGTAACGTATGGCTACACCTTC. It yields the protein CASSQETGVTYGYTF.

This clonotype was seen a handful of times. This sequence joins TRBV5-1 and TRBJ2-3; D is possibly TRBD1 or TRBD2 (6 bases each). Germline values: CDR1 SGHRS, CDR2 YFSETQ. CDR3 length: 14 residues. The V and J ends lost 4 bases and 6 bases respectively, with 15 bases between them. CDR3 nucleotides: TGCGCCAGCAGCCAGATAGACGGGGGCGATACGCAGTATTTT. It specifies CASSQIDGGDTQYF.

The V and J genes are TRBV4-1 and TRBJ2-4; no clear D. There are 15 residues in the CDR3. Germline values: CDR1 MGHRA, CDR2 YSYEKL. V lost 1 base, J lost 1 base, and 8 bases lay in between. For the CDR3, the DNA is TGCGCCAGCAGCCAAGGCTACCTGGCCAAAAACATTCAGTACTTC. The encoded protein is CASSQGYLAKNIQYF.

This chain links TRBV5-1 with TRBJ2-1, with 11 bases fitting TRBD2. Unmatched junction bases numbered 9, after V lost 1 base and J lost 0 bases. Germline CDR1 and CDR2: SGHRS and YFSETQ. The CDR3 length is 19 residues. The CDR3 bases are TGCGCCAGCAGCTTGACTAGCGGGAGTAGGGGAGGCTCCTACAATGAGCAGTTCTTC. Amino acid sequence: CASSLTSGSRGGSYNEQFF.

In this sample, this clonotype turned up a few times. The CDR3: CSASGRVSQETQYF. The CDR3 DNA reads as TGCAGTGCTAGTGGCAGGGTTTCCCAAGAGACCCAGTACTTC. The J gene is TRBJ2-5, the V gene TRBV20-1; D may be TRBD1 (5 bases). V lost 3 bases to trimming and J lost 1 base, with 12 bases between them. Germline V CDR1 and CDR2: DFQATT, SNEGSKA (reference sequence). CDR3 length: 14 amino acids.

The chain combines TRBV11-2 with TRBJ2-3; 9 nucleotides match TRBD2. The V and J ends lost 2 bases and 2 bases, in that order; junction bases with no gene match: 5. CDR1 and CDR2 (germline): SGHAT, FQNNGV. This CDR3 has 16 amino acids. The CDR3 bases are TGTGCCAGCAGCTTAACGGCTAGCGGGGTCACAGATACGCAGTATTTT. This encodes CASSLTASGVTDTQYF.

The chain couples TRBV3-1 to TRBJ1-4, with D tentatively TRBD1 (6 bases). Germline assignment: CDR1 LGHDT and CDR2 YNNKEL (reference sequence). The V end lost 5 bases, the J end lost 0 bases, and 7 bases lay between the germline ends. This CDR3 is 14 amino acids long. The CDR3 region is CASSNRATNEKLFF. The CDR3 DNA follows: TGTGCCAGCAGCAACAGGGCAACTAATGAAAAACTGTTTTTT.

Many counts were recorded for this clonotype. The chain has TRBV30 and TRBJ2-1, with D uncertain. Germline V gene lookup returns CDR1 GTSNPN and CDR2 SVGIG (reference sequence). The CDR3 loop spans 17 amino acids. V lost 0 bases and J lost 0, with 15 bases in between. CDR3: CAWSVGRTARSYNEQFF. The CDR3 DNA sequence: TGTGCCTGGAGTGTAGGCAGGACCGCGCGCTCCTACAATGAGCAGTTCTTC.

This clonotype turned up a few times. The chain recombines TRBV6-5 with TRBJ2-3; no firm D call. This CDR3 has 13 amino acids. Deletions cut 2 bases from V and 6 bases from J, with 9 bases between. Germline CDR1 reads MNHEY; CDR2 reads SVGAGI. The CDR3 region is CASSYTPRDTQYF. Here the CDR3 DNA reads TGTGCCAGCAGTTACACGCCCCGGGATACGCAGTATTTT.

The CDR3, as DNA: TGTGCCACCAGCAAACGGACTAGCGGGGGGGCTGATGAGCAGTTCTTC. This sequence encodes CATSKRTSGGADEQFF. V usage is TRBV15 and J usage is TRBJ2-1; TRBD2 matches 15 bases. The CDR3 sequence is 16 residues long. Looked up from germline, CDR1 is LNHNV and CDR2 is YYDKDF (reference sequence). Trimming removed 4 bases from V and 8 bases from J; junction bases left unmatched: 6.

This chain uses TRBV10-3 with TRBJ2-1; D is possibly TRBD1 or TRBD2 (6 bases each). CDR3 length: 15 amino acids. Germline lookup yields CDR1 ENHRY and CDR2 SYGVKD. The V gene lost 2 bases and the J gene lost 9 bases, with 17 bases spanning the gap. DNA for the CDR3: TGTGCCATCAGTGAGAGGGGGGCCCCGACCGGTGAGCAGTTCTTC. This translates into CAISERGAPTGEQFF.

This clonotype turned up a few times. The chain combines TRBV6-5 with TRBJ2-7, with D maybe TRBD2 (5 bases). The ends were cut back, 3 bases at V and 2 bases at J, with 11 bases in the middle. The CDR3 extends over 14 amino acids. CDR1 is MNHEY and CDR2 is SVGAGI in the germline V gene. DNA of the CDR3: TGTGCCAGCAGTTATGCCCGAGGGACCTACGAGCAGTACTTC. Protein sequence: CASSYARGTYEQYF.

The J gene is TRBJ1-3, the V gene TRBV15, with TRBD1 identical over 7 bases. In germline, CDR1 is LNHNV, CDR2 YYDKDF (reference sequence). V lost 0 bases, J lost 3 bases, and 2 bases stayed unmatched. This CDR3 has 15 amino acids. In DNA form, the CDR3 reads TGTGCCACCAGCAGAGATGCAGGGGGTGGAAACACCATATATTTT. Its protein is CATSRDAGGGNTIYF.

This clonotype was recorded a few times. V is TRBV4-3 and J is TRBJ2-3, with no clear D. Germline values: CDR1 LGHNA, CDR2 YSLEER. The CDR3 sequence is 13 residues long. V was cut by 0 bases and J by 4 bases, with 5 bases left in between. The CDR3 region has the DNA TGCGCCAGCAGCCAAGAGAGCGCAGATACGCAGTATTTT. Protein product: CASSQESADTQYF.

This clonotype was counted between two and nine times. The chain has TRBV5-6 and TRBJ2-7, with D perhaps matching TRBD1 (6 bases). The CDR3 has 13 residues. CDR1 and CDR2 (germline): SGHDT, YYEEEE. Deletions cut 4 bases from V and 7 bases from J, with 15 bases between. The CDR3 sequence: CASSPTGTWEQYF. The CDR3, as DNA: TGTGCCAGCAGCCCCACAGGGACCTGGGAGCAGTACTTC.

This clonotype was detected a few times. The CDR3: CASSLDSGVVNEQFF. The CDR3 DNA reads as TGTGCCAGCAGCTTAGATTCGGGAGTGGTCAATGAGCAGTTCTTC. The chain is built from TRBV7-2 and TRBJ2-1; D may be TRBD2 (6 bases). V was shortened by 1 base and J by 6 bases, with 13 bases between the two germline ends. Germline V CDR1 and CDR2: SGHTA, FQGNSA. The CDR3 extends over 15 amino acids.

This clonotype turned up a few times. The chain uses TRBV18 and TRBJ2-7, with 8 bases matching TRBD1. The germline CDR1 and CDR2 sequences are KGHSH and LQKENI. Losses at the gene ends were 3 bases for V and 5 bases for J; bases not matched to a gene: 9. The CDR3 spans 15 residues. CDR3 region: CASSPRGQAKHEQYF. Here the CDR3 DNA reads TGTGCCAGCTCACCCCGGGGACAGGCGAAACACGAGCAGTACTTC.

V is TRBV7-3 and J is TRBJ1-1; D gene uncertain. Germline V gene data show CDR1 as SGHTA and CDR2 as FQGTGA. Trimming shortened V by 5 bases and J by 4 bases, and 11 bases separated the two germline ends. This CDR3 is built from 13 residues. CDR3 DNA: TGTGCCAGCAGCAACGGACTGGGCACTGAAGCTTTCTTT. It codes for CASSNGLGTEAFF.

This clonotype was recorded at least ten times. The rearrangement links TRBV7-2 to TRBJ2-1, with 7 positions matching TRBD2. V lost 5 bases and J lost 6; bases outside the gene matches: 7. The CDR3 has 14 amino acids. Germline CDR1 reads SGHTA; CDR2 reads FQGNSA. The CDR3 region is CASSPTAGINEQFF. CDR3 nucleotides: TGTGCCAGCAGCCCCACAGCGGGAATCAATGAGCAGTTCTTC.

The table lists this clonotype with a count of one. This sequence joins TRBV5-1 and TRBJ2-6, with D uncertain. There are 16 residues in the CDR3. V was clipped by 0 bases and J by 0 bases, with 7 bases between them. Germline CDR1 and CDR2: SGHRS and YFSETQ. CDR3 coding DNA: TGCGCCAGCAGCTTGGTTAGTTCCTCTGGGGCCAACGTCCTGACTTTC. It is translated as CASSLVSSSGANVLTF.

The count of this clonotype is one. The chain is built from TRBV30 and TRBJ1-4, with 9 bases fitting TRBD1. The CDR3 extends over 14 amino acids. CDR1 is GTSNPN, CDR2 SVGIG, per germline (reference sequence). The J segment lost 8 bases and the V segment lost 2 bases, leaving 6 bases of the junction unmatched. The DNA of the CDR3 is TGTGCCTGGAGTAGCGGGACAGGGAAAGAAAAACTGTTTTTT. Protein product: CAWSSGTGKEKLFF.

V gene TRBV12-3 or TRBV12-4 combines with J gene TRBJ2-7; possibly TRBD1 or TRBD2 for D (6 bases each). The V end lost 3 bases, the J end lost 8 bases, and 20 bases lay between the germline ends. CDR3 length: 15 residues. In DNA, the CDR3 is TGTGCCAGCAGTTTCGGCCCGGGGGCGCCTGGTAAGCAGTACTTC. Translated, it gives CASSFGPGAPGKQYF.

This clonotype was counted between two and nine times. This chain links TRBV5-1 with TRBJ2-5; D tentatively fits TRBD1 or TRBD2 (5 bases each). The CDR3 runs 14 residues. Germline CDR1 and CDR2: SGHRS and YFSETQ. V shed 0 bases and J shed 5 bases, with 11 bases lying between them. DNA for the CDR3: TGCGCCAGCAGCTTGGCCTCAGAGGGGGAGACCCAGTACTTC. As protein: CASSLASEGETQYF.

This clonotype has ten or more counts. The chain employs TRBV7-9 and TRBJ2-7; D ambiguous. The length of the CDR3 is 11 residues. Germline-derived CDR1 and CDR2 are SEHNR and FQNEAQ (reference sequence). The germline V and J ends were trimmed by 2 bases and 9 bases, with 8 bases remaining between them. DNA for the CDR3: TGTGCCAGCAGCTTATCCGGCGGGCAGTACTTC. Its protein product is CASSLSGGQYF.